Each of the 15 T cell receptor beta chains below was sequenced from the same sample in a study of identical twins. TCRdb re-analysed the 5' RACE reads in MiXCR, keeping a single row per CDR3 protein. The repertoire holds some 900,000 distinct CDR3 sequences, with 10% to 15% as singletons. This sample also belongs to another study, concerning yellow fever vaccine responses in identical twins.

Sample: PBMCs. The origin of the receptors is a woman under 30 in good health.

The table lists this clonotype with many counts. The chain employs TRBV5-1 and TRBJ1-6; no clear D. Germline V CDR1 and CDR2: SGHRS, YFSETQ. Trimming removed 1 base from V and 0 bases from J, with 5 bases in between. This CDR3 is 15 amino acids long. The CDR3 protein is CASSLSSSYNSPLHF. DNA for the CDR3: TGCGCCAGCAGCTTGTCGAGCTCCTATAATTCACCCCTCCACTTT. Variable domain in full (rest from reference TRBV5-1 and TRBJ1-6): KAGVTQTPRYLIKTRGQQVTLSCSPISGHRSVSWYQQTPGQGLQFLFEYFSETQRNKGNFPGRFSGRQFSNSRSEMNVSTLELGDSALYLCASSLSSSYNSPLHFGNGTRLTVT.

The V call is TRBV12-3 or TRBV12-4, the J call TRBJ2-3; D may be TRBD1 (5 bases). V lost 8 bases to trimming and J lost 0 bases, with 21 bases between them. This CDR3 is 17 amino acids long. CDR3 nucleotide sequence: TGTGCCAGCGGGTATTCTTCCCAGGGTGGAAGCACAGATACGCAGTATTTT. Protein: CASGYSSQGGSTDTQYF.

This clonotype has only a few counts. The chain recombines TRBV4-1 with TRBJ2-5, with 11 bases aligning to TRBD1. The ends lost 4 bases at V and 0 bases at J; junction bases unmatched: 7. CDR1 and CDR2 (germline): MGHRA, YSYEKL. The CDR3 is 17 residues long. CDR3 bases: TGCGCCAGCAGCCCAAGGACAGGGGGCTTCTACCAAGAGACCCAGTACTTC. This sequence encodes CASSPRTGGFYQETQYF.

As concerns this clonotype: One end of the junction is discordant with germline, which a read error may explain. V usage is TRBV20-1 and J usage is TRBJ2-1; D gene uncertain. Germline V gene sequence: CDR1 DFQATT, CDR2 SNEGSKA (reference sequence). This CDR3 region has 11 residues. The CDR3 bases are TGCAGTGCTAGGGGTTTCAATGAGAAGTTCTTC. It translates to CSARGFNEKFF.

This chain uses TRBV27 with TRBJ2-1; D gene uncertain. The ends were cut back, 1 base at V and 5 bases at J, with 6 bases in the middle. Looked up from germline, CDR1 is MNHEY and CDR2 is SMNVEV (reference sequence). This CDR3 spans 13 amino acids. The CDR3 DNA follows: TGTGCCAGCAGTTTATACGTGGACAATGAGCAGTTCTTC. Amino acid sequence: CASSLYVDNEQFF.

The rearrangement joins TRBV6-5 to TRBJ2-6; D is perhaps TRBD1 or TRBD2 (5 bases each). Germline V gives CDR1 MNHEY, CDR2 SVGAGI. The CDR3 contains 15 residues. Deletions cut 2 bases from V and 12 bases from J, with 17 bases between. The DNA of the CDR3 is TGTGCCAGCAGTTACGAGGGGCCTAATCCATCCGTCCTGACTTTC. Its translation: CASSYEGPNPSVLTF.

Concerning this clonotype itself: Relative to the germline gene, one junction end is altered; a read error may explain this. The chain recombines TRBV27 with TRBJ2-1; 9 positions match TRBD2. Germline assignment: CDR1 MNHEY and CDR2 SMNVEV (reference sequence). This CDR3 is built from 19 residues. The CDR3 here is CARSFMLAGRLETYNEQFF. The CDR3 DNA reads TGTGCCCGCAGTTTTATGCTAGCGGGGCGTTTGGAGACCTACAATGAGCAGTTCTTC.

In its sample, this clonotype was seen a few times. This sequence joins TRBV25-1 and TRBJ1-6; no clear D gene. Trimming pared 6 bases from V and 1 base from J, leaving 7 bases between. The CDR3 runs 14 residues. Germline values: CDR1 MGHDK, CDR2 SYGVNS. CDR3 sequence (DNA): TGTGCCAGCAGAGGAGGTTCCTATAATTCACCCCTCCACTTT. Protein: CASRGGSYNSPLHF.

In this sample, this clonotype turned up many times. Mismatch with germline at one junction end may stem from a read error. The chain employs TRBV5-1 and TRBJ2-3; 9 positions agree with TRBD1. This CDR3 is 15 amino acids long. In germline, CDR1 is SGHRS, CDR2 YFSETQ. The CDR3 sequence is CASSSGQGGTDTQYF. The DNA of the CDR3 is TGTGCCAGCAGCTCGGGACAGGGAGGAACAGATACGCAGTATTTT. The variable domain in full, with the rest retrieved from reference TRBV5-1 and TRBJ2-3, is KAGVTQTPRYLIKTRGQQVTLSCSPISGHRSVSWYQQTPGQGLQFLFEYFSETQRNKGNFPGRFSGRQFSNSRSEMNVSTLELGDSALYLCASSSGQGGTDTQYFGPGTRLTVL.

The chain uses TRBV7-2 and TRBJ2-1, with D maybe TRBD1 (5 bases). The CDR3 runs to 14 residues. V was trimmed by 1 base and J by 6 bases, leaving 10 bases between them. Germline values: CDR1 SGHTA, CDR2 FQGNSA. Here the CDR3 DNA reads TGTGCCAGCAGCTTAGGGGGCCCCGTCAATGAGCAGTTCTTC. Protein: CASSLGGPVNEQFF.

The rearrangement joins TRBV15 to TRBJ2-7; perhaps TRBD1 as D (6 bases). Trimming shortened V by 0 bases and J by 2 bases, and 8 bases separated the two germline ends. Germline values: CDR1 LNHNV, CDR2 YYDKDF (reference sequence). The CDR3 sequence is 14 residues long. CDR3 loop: CATSRDPGAYEQYF. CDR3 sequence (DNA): TGTGCCACCAGCAGAGATCCAGGGGCCTACGAGCAGTACTTC.

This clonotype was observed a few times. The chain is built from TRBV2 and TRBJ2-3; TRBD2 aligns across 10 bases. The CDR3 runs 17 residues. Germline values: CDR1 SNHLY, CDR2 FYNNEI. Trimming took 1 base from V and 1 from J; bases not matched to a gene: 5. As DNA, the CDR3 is TGTGCCAGCAGTGAAGTAGCGGGAGGACTTCGCACAGATACGCAGTATTTT. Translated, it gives CASSEVAGGLRTDTQYF.

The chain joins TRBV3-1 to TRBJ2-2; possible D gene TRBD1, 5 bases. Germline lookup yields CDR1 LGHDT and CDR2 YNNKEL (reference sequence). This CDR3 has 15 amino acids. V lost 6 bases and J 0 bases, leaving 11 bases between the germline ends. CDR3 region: CASSKGPANTGELFF. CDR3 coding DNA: TGTGCCAGCAGTAAGGGGCCCGCGAACACCGGGGAGCTGTTTTTT.

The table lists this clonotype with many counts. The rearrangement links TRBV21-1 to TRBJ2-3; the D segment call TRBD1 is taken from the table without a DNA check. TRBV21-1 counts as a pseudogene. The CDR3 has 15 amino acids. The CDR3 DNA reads TGTGCCAGCAGCATTAAGCGGGGCGGTACAGATACGCAGTATTTT. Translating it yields CASSIKRGGTDTQYF.

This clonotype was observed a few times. The CDR3 DNA is TGCAGTGCTAGAGTCCGGACCACTGAAGCTTTCTTT. Amino acids: CSARVRTTEAFF. The chain joins TRBV20-1 to TRBJ1-1; no clear D gene. V shed 1 base and J shed 4 bases, with 7 bases lying between them. Germline V gene lookup returns CDR1 DFQATT and CDR2 SNEGSKA (reference sequence). This CDR3 comprises 12 residues.